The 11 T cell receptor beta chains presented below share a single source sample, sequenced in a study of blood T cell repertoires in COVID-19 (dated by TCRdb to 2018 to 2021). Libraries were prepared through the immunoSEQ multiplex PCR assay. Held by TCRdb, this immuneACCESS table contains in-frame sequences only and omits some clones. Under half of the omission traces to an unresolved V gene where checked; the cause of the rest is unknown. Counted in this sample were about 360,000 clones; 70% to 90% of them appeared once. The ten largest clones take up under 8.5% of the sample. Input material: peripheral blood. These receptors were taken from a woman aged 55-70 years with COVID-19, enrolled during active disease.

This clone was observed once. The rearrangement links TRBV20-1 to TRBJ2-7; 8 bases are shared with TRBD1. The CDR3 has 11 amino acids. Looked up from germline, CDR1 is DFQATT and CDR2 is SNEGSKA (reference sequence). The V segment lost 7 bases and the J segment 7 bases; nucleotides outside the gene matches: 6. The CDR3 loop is CSVPRGLEQYF. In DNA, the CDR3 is TGCAGTGTCCCCAGGGGGCTTGAGCAGTACTTC.

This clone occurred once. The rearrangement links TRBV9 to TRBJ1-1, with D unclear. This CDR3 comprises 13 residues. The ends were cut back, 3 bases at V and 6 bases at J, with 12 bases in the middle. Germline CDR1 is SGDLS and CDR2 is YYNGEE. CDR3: CASSEDVLAEAFF. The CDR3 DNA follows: TGTGCCAGCAGCGAGGATGTCCTAGCTGAAGCTTTCTTT.

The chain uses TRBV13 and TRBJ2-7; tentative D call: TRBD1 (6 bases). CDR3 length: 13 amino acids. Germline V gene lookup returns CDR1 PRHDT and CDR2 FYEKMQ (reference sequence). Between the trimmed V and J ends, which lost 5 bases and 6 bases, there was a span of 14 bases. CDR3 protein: CASSPKQGFEQYF. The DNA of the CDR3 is TGTGCCAGCAGCCCGAAACAGGGTTTCGAGCAGTACTTC.

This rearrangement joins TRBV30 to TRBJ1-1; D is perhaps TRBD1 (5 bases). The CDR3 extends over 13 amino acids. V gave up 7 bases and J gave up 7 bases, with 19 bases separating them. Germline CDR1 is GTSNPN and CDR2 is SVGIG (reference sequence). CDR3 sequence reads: CASTHELQVEAFF. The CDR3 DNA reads TGTGCCTCAACACACGAACTACAGGTTGAAGCTTTCTTT.

CDR3 sequence (DNA): TGCGCCAGCAGCCAAGGACAGGGGGCGCGGGCGCCTGAAGCTTTCTTT. Translated, it gives CASSQGQGARAPEAFF. The chain links TRBV4-1 to TRBJ1-1, with TRBD1 identical over 10 bases. The CDR3 length is 16 residues. Germline-derived CDR1 and CDR2 are MGHRA and YSYEKL. V lost 1 base and J lost 6; bases outside the gene matches: 8.

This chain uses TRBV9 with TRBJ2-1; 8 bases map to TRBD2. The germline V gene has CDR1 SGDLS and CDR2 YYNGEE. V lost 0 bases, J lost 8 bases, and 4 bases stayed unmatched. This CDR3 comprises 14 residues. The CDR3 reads CASSVAGGPYEQFF. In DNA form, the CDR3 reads TGTGCCAGCAGCGTAGCGGGGGGGCCCTATGAGCAGTTCTTC.

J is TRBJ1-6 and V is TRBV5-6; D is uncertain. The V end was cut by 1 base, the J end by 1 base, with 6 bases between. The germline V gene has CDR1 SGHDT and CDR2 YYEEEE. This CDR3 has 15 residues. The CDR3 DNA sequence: TGTGCCAGCAGCTTGATCCAGTCCTATAATTCACCCCTCCACTTT. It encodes CASSLIQSYNSPLHF.

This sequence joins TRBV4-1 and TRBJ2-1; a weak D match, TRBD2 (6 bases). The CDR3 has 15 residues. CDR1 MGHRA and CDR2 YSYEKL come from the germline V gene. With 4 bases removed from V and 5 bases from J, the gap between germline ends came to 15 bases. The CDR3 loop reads CASSRSDERDNEQFF. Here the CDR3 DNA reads TGCGCCAGCAGCCGTTCTGATGAGCGGGACAATGAGCAGTTCTTC.

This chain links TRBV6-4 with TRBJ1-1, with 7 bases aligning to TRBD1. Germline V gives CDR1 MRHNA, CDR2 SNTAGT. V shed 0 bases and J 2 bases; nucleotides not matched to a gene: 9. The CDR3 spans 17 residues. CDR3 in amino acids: CASSDSLDRAVNTEAFF. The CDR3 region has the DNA TGTGCCAGCAGTGACTCTTTAGACAGGGCCGTAAACACTGAAGCTTTCTTT.

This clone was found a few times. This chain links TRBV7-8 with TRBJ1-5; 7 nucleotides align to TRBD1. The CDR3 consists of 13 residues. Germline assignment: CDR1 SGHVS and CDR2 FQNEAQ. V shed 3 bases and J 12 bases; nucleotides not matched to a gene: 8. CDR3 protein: CASSFNRDSGQHF. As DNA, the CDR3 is TGTGCCAGCAGCTTCAACCGGGACAGCGGCCAGCATTTT.

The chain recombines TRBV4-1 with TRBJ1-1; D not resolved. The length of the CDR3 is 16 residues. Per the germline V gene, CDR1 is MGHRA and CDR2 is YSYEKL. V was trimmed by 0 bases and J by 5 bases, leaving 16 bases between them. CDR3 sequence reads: CASSQDRTGSRTEAFF. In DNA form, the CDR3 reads TGCGCCAGCAGCCAAGATCGAACGGGGAGTAGGACTGAAGCTTTCTTT.